This record looks at one T cell receptor (beta chain) sequence and its context. What it binds is not known. The CDR3 is made up of 12 amino acids. Germline lookup yields CDR1 MNHNS and CDR2 SASEGT. V was clipped by 3 bases and J by 8 bases, with 11 bases between them. This entry is derived from a study of shared clonotypes between healthy human individuals. Findings of the study overall: Blood was the sole source, and tissue repertoires probably differ.

TCRdb keeps only in-frame clones here, not all; method: immunoSEQ multiplex PCR. The sample lists hundreds of thousands of clones; around 72% were seen once. Specimen: memory CD4+ T cells sorted from blood. Indicated subset: CD45RA-negative fraction. The clonotype comes from a woman between 25 and 40 years old in good health. The chain is built from TRBV6-1 and TRBJ2-7, with a possible D match to TRBD1 (5 bases). CDR3 nucleotides: TGTGCCAGCAGTGACTCCCAGGGCAAGCAGTACTTC. Protein product: CASSDSQGKQYF.